The 21 T cell receptor beta chains below were found in one sample sequenced in a study of molecular identifiers for immune sequencing clone quantification. In TCRdb, the PCR reads were re-called with MiXCR into one record per CDR3 protein. The sample contains roughly 630,000 distinct CDR3 sequences, about 25% of which appear only once. The sequencing input was naive CD8+ T cells from blood, with Jurkat cell RNA spiked in. The subset was: FACS-sorted CD8+CD4-CCR7+CD45RA+ naive T cells. These receptor sequences come from a human donor in good health. Some libraries in this study had Jurkat cell RNA spiked in.

This clonotype has ten or more counts. The chain links TRBV20-1 to TRBJ2-3, with 15 bases aligning to TRBD2. The CDR3 is 19 amino acids. The germline V gene encodes CDR1 DFQATT and CDR2 SNEGSKA (reference sequence). The trim removed 5 bases at V and 2 bases at J, leaving 14 bases unmatched. This CDR3 reads CSAGGTSGGPRTFTDTQYF. Here the CDR3 DNA reads TGCAGTGCTGGGGGGACTAGCGGGGGGCCAAGGACCTTCACAGATACGCAGTATTTT.

This clonotype was observed a handful of times. J is TRBJ2-2 and V is TRBV13; D remains unclear. Looked up from germline, CDR1 is PRHDT and CDR2 is FYEKMQ (reference sequence). This CDR3 has 15 residues. V was cut by 6 bases and J by 1 base, with 12 bases left in between. DNA for the CDR3: TGTGCCAGCAGTTCCGGATCTTTGAACACCGGGGAGCTGTTTTTT. Encoded protein: CASSSGSLNTGELFF.

This clonotype was counted at least ten times. The chain links TRBV19 to TRBJ2-1; D unresolved. V dropped 1 base and J dropped 0 bases, with 4 bases sitting between them. This CDR3 comprises 14 residues. Germline assignment: CDR1 LNHDA and CDR2 SQIVND (reference sequence). The CDR3: CASSIATSYNEQFF. The CDR3 DNA reads as TGTGCCAGTAGTATAGCGACCTCCTACAATGAGCAGTTCTTC. Together with reference TRBV19 and TRBJ2-1, the CDR3 gives the full variable domain: DGGITQSPKYLFRKEGQNVTLSCEQNLNHDAMYWYRQDPGQGLRLIYYSQIVNDFQKGDIAEGYSVSREKKESFPLTVTSAQKNPTAFYLCASSIATSYNEQFFGPGTRLTVL.

The chain links TRBV30 to TRBJ1-5, with a possible D match to TRBD1 (5 bases). The CDR3 is 15 amino acids. The germline gives CDR1 GTSNPN, CDR2 SVGIG (reference sequence). The V end was cut by 3 bases, the J end by 0 bases, with 12 bases between. The CDR3 here is CAWSPGQISNQPQHF. CDR3 sequence (DNA): TGTGCCTGGAGCCCCGGACAAATTAGCAATCAGCCCCAGCATTTT. The complete variable domain, with remaining parts taken from reference TRBV30 and TRBJ1-5, reads SQTIHQWPATLVQPVGSPLSLECTVEGTSNPNLYWYRQAAGRGLQLLFYSVGIGQISSEVPQNLSASRPQDRQFILSSKKLLLSDSGFYLCAWSPGQISNQPQHFGDGTRLSIL.

This clonotype was recorded many times. The CDR3 nucleotides read TGTGCCAGCAGCAGGAGCACTGAAGCTTTCTTT. Protein product: CASSRSTEAFF. The chain couples TRBV7-9 to TRBJ1-1; D ambiguous. There are 11 residues in the CDR3. CDR1 and CDR2 from the germline V gene are SEHNR and FQNEAQ (reference sequence). V was pared by 5 bases and J by 4 bases, with 5 bases between.

This clonotype was picked up many times. The chain carries TRBV13 and TRBJ2-3, with 9 bases lining up with TRBD1. Germline-derived CDR1 and CDR2 are PRHDT and FYEKMQ (reference sequence). Trimming at V came to 4 bases and at J to 4 bases, leaving 6 bases not matched to a gene. The CDR3 is 15 residues long. In nucleotides, the CDR3 is TGTGCCAGCAGCTCCCGGGACAGGGTCCCAGATACGCAGTATTTT. Translating it yields CASSSRDRVPDTQYF.

Ten or more counts support this clonotype. The chain is built from TRBV12-3 or TRBV12-4 and TRBJ1-1; D is ambiguous. This CDR3 is built from 11 residues. The V end lost 7 bases, the J end lost 8 bases, and 11 bases lay between the germline ends. CDR3 sequence reads: CASTAVVEAFF. In DNA, the CDR3 is TGTGCCAGCACCGCGGTTGTAGAAGCTTTCTTT.

The rearrangement joins TRBV6-5 to TRBJ2-5, with 11 bases that match TRBD1. The V gene end was trimmed by 5 bases and the J gene end by 5 bases; junction bases not matched to a gene: 7. CDR3 size: 15 residues. Germline CDR1 reads MNHEY; CDR2 reads SVGAGI. The CDR3 spells CASSPEGTGGETQYF. In DNA form, the CDR3 reads TGTGCCAGCAGTCCAGAGGGGACAGGGGGGGAGACCCAGTACTTC.

On this clonotype itself: This sequence may be a read error, since a much larger clone differs from it by one base. The chain couples TRBV27 to TRBJ2-5; TRBD2 aligns across 8 bases. The V gene end was trimmed by 2 bases and the J gene end by 6 bases; junction bases not matched to a gene: 8. This CDR3 spans 15 amino acids. Germline V gene sequence: CDR1 MNHEY, CDR2 SMNVEV (reference sequence). As DNA, the CDR3 is TGTGCCAGCAGTTTAACGATTAGCGGGGTGAAGACCCAGTACTTC. Translation gives CASSLTISGVKTQYF.

This clonotype occurred a few times. The chain links TRBV28 to TRBJ1-1; weak D call: TRBD1 (5 bases). The germline V and J ends were trimmed by 4 bases and 3 bases, with 12 bases remaining between them. CDR1 is MDHEN, CDR2 SYDVKM, per germline. This CDR3 contains 14 residues. The DNA of the CDR3 is TGTGCCAGCAGTTGGGACGGGGGGGACACTGAAGCTTTCTTT. As protein: CASSWDGGDTEAFF.

This clonotype was detected ten times or more. V and J are TRBV12-3 or TRBV12-4 and TRBJ2-3; D is undetermined. CDR3 size: 13 residues. The ends were cut back, 8 bases at V and 4 bases at J, with 13 bases in the middle. The CDR3 reads CASAASGADTQYF. The CDR3, as DNA: TGTGCCAGCGCCGCCAGTGGGGCAGATACGCAGTATTTT.

This clonotype was counted at least ten times. This chain links TRBV2 with TRBJ2-7, with TRBD2 as a possible D gene (5 bases). V gave up 9 bases and J gave up 0 bases, with 15 bases separating them. CDR1 and CDR2 from the germline V gene are SNHLY and FYNNEI. The CDR3 spans 14 residues. This CDR3 reads CASSGRQTSYEQYF. The CDR3 DNA reads TGTGCCAGTTCGGGGAGACAAACCTCCTACGAGCAGTACTTC.

A few counts support this clonotype. The chain employs TRBV4-3 and TRBJ2-1; weak D call: TRBD2 (5 bases). Germline assignment: CDR1 LGHNA and CDR2 YSLEER. The CDR3 extends over 15 amino acids. The V and J ends lost 0 bases and 4 bases respectively, with 10 bases between them. CDR3 sequence: CASSQDYERYNEQFF. The CDR3 DNA reads as TGCGCCAGCAGCCAAGATTATGAGCGGTACAATGAGCAGTTCTTC.

About this clonotype: A much larger clone is a single base away; this may be a read error. DNA of the CDR3: TGCGCCAGCAGCCAAGGAGCGGGATTGGGGCAGCCCCAGCGTTTT. Translating gives CASSQGAGLGQPQRF. This chain uses TRBV4-1 with TRBJ1-5, with a weak D call TRBD1 (5 bases). Germline-derived CDR1 and CDR2 are MGHRA and YSYEKL. The CDR3 totals 15 residues.

This rearrangement joins TRBV4-1 to TRBJ2-7, with TRBD1 as a possible D gene (6 bases). The CDR3 consists of 14 residues. The V end was cut by 3 bases, the J end by 3 bases, with 12 bases between. Germline V lookup: CDR1 MGHRA, CDR2 YSYEKL. This chain's CDR3 is CASSQPTGLYEQYF. The CDR3 DNA follows: TGCGCCAGCAGCCAGCCGACAGGACTCTACGAGCAGTACTTC.

This clonotype was counted between two and nine times. The rearrangement joins TRBV12-3 or TRBV12-4 to TRBJ2-1, with 12 bases matching TRBD2. V trimming: 3 bases; J trimming: 10 bases; junction bases outside the gene matches: 1. CDR3 length: 13 residues. CDR3 DNA: TGTGCCAGCAGTTTCGGGACTAGCGGGGAGCAGTTCTTC. This sequence encodes CASSFGTSGEQFF.

The chain employs TRBV6-1 and TRBJ2-5; D not certain. This CDR3 is built from 15 residues. Germline CDR1 MNHNS, CDR2 SASEGT. With 7 bases removed from V and 2 bases from J, the gap between germline ends came to 17 bases. Here the CDR3 DNA reads TGTGCCAGCATAGAACGCGCCGCCGGGCAAGAGACCCAGTACTTC. Residues: CASIERAAGQETQYF.

This clonotype showed up many times. The chain couples TRBV5-1 to TRBJ1-1, with D possibly being TRBD1 (5 bases). This CDR3 comprises 14 residues. The V gene's germline CDR1 is SGHRS and CDR2 YFSETQ. V lost 0 bases, J lost 4 bases, and 10 bases lay in between. This chain's CDR3 is CASSLERGGTEAFF. Here the CDR3 DNA reads TGCGCCAGCAGCTTGGAGCGCGGGGGCACTGAAGCTTTCTTT.

A word on this clonotype: At one of its ends the junction is not consistent with the germline gene, which may arise from a read error. J is TRBJ2-1 and V is TRBV5-6; 12 positions agree with TRBD2. The CDR3 totals 15 residues. CDR1 SGHDT and CDR2 YYEEEE come from the germline V gene. This CDR3 reads CARRGLAGGPGEQFF. The CDR3 DNA reads as TGTGCCCGCAGGGGGCTAGCGGGGGGGCCTGGTGAGCAGTTCTTC.

This clonotype has more than one count but fewer than ten. A much larger clone lies a single base off, so this may be a read error. The chain is built from TRBV7-9 and TRBJ1-1; possible D gene TRBD1, 6 bases. Per the germline V gene, CDR1 is SEHNR and CDR2 is FQNEAQ (reference sequence). CDR3 length: 15 residues. CDR3 DNA: TGTGCCAGCAGCTTAGCTACAGGGTTCAACACTGAAGCTTCCTTT. Residues: CASSLATGFNTEASF. Together with reference TRBV7-9 and TRBJ1-1, the CDR3 gives the full variable domain: DTGVSQNPRHKITKRGQNVTFRCDPISEHNRLYWYRQTLGQGPEFLTYFQNEAQLEKSRLLSDRFSAERPKGSFSTLEIQRTEQGDSAMYLCASSLATGFNTEASFGQGTRLTVV.

To note about this clonotype: A read error is likely here: a far larger clone is one base away. The rearrangement uses TRBV6-5 and TRBJ1-1; D is possibly TRBD1 (5 bases). The CDR3 covers 13 residues. Germline CDR1 reads MNHEY; CDR2 reads SVGAGI. Trimming removed 4 bases from V and 4 bases from J, with 10 bases in between. CDR3 coding DNA: TGTGCCAGCAGTTCAGGGCTGATCACTGAAGCTTTCTTT. It is translated as CASSSGLITEAFF.